This T cell receptor beta chain is from a study of blood T cells in healthy people across ages (dated by TCRdb to about 2015). Notes on the research overall: In model experiments, template switching captured roughly one uniquely barcoded TCR beta cDNA molecule for every two T cells. Donors were grouped into four age groups: young (average approximately 15 years), middle-aged (roughly 40), aged (around 66) and long-lived (approximately 82). Using deep sequencing normalized with unique cDNA molecular identifiers, the study measured how TCR beta repertoire diversity changes with age. Using the same blood draw, the study looked at two additional independent replicas of 1 million unique cDNA reads for two donors, one aged 18 to 29 and the other aged 80 or older. Points the paper makes about the study in general: Observed TCR beta diversity correlated strongly with the percentage of naive T cells measured by flow cytometry. As age increased, observed TCR beta diversity per million T cells dropped in a roughly linear way, and a significant reduction was already evident by age roughly 36. Estimates of total diversity based on one million sequenced T cells were regarded as lower bounds and as underestimates. Conclusive comparison of naive and antigen-experienced compartments was prevented by the profiling of bulk unsorted PBMCs. The CMV infection status of donors was not known, potentially confounding age-related changes in expanded clonotypes. Compared with the aged group, more naive CD4+ T cells, fewer expanded clones and increased TCR diversity were shown by the long-lived group, suggesting age selection.

The CDR3, from cysteine to phenylalanine, totals 15 residues. Of all the DNA, just the CDR3 is kept, 45 bases in frame from base 1. As encoded in the germline V gene, CDR1 is SGHTA while CDR2 is FQGTGA. V was cut back by 2 bases and J by 5 bases, leaving a gap of 14 bases between them. Receptors were amplified or captured by 5' RACE. Sequenced on an Illumina HiSeq 2500. A second PCR of about 6 to 12 cycles was run with a J-beta primer mix and a sample-barcoded 5' primer. A unique molecular identifier was introduced onto each TCR beta cDNA molecule by a template-switch 5' adaptor carrying 12 random nucleotides. Each sample yielded at least 3 million CDR3-containing paired-end reads. First-strand cDNA was synthesized from all RNA with the Mint cDNA synthesis kit, primed by a TRBC-specific oligonucleotide. Following uracil-DNA glycosylase treatment, all cDNA underwent a first 18-cycle PCR with the universal primers M1SS and BC2_uni_R. The original methods were these. For normalization, 1 million high-quality reads, each with a distinct molecular identifier, were randomly selected from each sample. Instead of being binned into consensus sequences, reads that shared molecular identifiers were thrown out. MiTCR, set to a Q25 quality threshold and the strictest error-elimination algorithm, was used for CDR3 identification, clonotype clustering and error correction. Lower-bound total TCR beta diversity was estimated with a nonparametric unseen species model using Euler transformation. TCRdb reprocessed the public reads (quality trimming at Q25 with fastp, clone calling with MiXCR) and kept in-frame beta chains. Each CDR3 protein gets just one entry, which takes the most common genes and DNA from the rows behind it. TCRdb's processing, not the authors' own work, is the source of the V and J calls. The sample table lists roughly 800,000 distinct CDR3 sequences, 20% to 30% of them with a count of one. The ten biggest clones cover roughly 3.8% of the sample.

This clonotype was detected only a few times. It lacks a known antigen. Per-nucleotide qualities are absent, and no much larger clonotype sits a single base away. The roughly 39 donors, aged about 6 to 90 years, were systemically healthy Caucasian individuals from Russia. Each donor gave ten milliliters of peripheral blood, drawn into EDTA-treated Vacutainer tubes. Ficoll-Paque density-gradient centrifugation was used to isolate PBMCs, with at least 7 million per sample. Trizol reagent was used to extract total RNA from the PBMCs, yielding at least 5.5 micrograms per sample. The percentages of naive CD45RAhigh/CD27high T cells were determined by flow cytometry on a PBMC aliquot from every donor. The sample also formed part of further work on T cells of mothers and their children. As that second study puts it: Nine systemically healthy Caucasian individuals served as donors, namely three mothers together with their six children. cDNA synthesis used all of the extracted RNA, with approximately 1.6 ug of RNA in each 15 ul reaction. Sample barcodes and 2-4 random nucleotides were added via the M1S primer in the second PCR. Over 9.5 million TCR beta CDR3 reads were obtained for each mother, and 2.5 million to 3 million reads were obtained for each child. In both related and unrelated pairs, thymic selection shapes the output of TCR recombination in a similar way, with inherited differences having only a minor effect. Normalized repertoire overlap was always found to be slightly, but never significantly, higher in related mother-child pairs than in unrelated mother-child pairs. With a sensitivity of 90 to 100 clones per million clonotypes, no persistent microchimeric T cell clones were detected. In the study, deep NGS was used to compare the TCR beta repertoires of mothers and children, and features distinguishing related mother-child pairs from unrelated individuals were sought. Mothers averaged around 40 +/- 4 years of age and children averaged roughly 12 +/- 4 years. After adapters were ligated using NEBNext reagents, the libraries underwent 100+100 nt paired-end sequencing on an Illumina HiSeq 2000. To avoid cross-contamination, the mother libraries and the child libraries were prepared a month apart and sequenced in separate runs. Each donor had between about 450,000 and 2,100,000 distinct TCR beta clonotypes identified. Naive TCR beta clonotypes were estimated from low-frequency clonotypes matched to each donor's FACS-determined naive share, without sorting.

Specimen: blood. This TCR came from a boy aged 10-17 years in good health. The chain is encoded by TRBV7-3 joined to TRBJ2-3; the D gene may be TRBD1 or TRBD2, since each aligns over 5 bases. The CDR3 region has the sequence CASSLEAGGGDTQYF. The nucleotides read TGTGCCAGCAGCTTAGAGGCAGGTGGGGGAGATACGCAGTATTTT.